Below, one TCR beta chain is given with its context. The target antigen is unknown. TCRdb itself ran the 5' RACE reads through MiXCR, one entry per CDR3 protein. The sample lists 55,000 to 75,000 distinct CDR3 sequences, roughly 30% occurring once. Findings and caveats of the study: Greatest tumor Treg TCR overlap was with tumor naive CD4+ cells.

Trimming left V 6 bases short and J 0 bases short, with 12 bases between. Germline CDR1 DFQATT, CDR2 SNEGSKA (reference sequence). The CDR3 covers 14 residues. Naive CD4+ T cells were purified with Tregs depleted by CD25. The sample comprised tumor-infiltrating naive CD4+ T cells sorted from the breast tumor. As to subset: naive CD4+ T cells, CD4+CD45RA+CD25-. V gene TRBV20-1 combines with J gene TRBJ2-1; TRBD2 is a possible D gene (6 bases). This TCR came from a female donor with breast cancer. CDR3 bases: TGCAGTGCCACCCGACTAGTCTCCTACAATGAGCAGTTCTTC. Amino acid sequence: CSATRLVSYNEQFF.